The 14 T cell receptor beta chains in this list originate from one sample, sequenced in a study of chemoradiotherapy in HPV16-positive cancers. The method was immunoSEQ multiplex PCR; TCRdb's version includes in-frame clones alone and lacks a portion of them. In the table there are tens of thousands of clones, over 85% of which are singletons. Material: blood, obtained from a patient who underwent chemoradiotherapy. The receptor set was obtained from a human donor with HPV-associated anogenital cancer.

The CDR3 region is CASSPQDRVYPGELFF. The CDR3 region has the DNA TGTGCCAGCTCACCACAAGACAGGGTTTATCCCGGGGAGCTGTTTTTT. The rearrangement uses TRBV18 and TRBJ2-2; 7 positions agree with TRBD1. The germline V gene has CDR1 KGHSH and CDR2 LQKENI. The V and J ends lost 1 base and 6 bases, in that order; junction bases with no gene match: 8. The CDR3 runs 16 residues.

V and J are TRBV12-5 and TRBJ2-3; possibly TRBD2 for D (5 bases). Trimming removed 3 bases at V and 4 bases at J, with 8 bases between. In germline, CDR1 is LGHNT, CDR2 FRNRAP. The CDR3 contains 13 residues. CDR3 amino acids: CASGFGVPDTQYF. The CDR3 bases are TGTGCTAGTGGTTTCGGGGTCCCAGATACGCAGTATTTT.

This chain connects TRBV9 to TRBJ2-1; 10 bases agree with TRBD2. The CDR3 runs 16 residues. CDR1 is SGDLS and CDR2 is YYNGEE in the germline V gene. Trimming took 2 bases from V and 5 from J; bases not matched to a gene: 7. CDR3 bases: TGTGCCAGCAGCGTCCGAGCGGGGGGGTCTAACAATGAGCAGTTCTTC. Its translation: CASSVRAGGSNNEQFF.

V is TRBV19 and J is TRBJ2-1, with 12 bases that match TRBD2. Germline loops: CDR1 LNHDA, CDR2 SQIVND (reference sequence). J gave up 7 bases and V 3 bases, and 4 bases lay outside the gene matches. This CDR3 is 15 amino acids long. The CDR3 protein is CASSIGLAGGNEQFF. DNA of the CDR3: TGTGCCAGTAGTATCGGGCTAGCGGGAGGGAATGAGCAGTTCTTC.

The gene calls are TRBV2 and TRBJ1-1, with 8 bases identical to TRBD1. J was trimmed by 4 bases and V by 7 bases; bases with no gene match: 5. The CDR3 has 13 residues. Germline assignment: CDR1 SNHLY and CDR2 FYNNEI. The CDR3 region has the DNA TGTGCCAGCAACCGACAGGGGAGCACTGAAGCTTTCTTT. Protein sequence: CASNRQGSTEAFF.

The V and J genes are TRBV15 and TRBJ2-7; D possibly corresponds to TRBD2 (6 bases). CDR1 is LNHNV, CDR2 YYDKDF, per germline (reference sequence). This CDR3 is 16 amino acids long. The ends were cut back, 2 bases at V and 0 bases at J, with 14 bases in the middle. CDR3 sequence reads: CATSRLRTGSSYEQYF. As DNA, the CDR3 is TGTGCCACCAGCAGACTAAGAACCGGGAGCTCCTACGAGCAGTACTTC.

The V gene is TRBV5-1, the J gene TRBJ1-5; 10 bases are shared with TRBD1. The CDR3 consists of 16 residues. CDR1 and CDR2 (germline): SGHRS, YFSETQ. The V segment lost 3 bases and the J segment 0 bases; nucleotides outside the gene matches: 3. The CDR3 loop is CASSSGQGVSNQPQHF. The CDR3 DNA reads TGCGCCAGCAGCTCAGGACAGGGGGTTAGCAATCAGCCCCAGCATTTT.

This chain links TRBV9 with TRBJ2-7, with 11 bases identical to TRBD2. Germline assignment: CDR1 SGDLS and CDR2 YYNGEE. After removal of 2 bases from V and 0 bases from J, the junction contained 10 bases not matched to a gene. The CDR3 totals 18 residues. The CDR3 reads CASSVPSGRPSSSYEQYF. CDR3 sequence (DNA): TGTGCCAGCAGCGTCCCTAGCGGGAGGCCCTCAAGCTCCTACGAGCAGTACTTC.

The genes are TRBV9 and TRBJ2-1; 7 nucleotides align to TRBD1. Germline V gives CDR1 SGDLS, CDR2 YYNGEE. The J segment lost 0 bases and the V segment lost 3 bases, leaving 6 bases of the junction unmatched. This CDR3 spans 16 amino acids. The DNA of the CDR3 is TGTGCCAGCAGCGAGACAGGGTTGAGCTCCTACAATGAGCAGTTCTTC. This codes for CASSETGLSSYNEQFF.

The chain carries TRBV9 and TRBJ2-3; 7 bases agree with TRBD2. The CDR3 is made up of 17 amino acids. The V segment lost 0 bases and the J segment 2 bases; nucleotides outside the gene matches: 9. Germline CDR1 reads SGDLS; CDR2 reads YYNGEE. In DNA form, the CDR3 reads TGTGCCAGCAGCGTAGAGGGGCTAGCGGCGGTCACAGATACGCAGTATTTT. This encodes CASSVEGLAAVTDTQYF.

The rearrangement links TRBV18 to TRBJ1-1; D remains ambiguous. Trimming shortened V by 3 bases and J by 0 bases, and 5 bases separated the two germline ends. CDR3 length: 13 amino acids. The germline CDR1 and CDR2 sequences are KGHSH and LQKENI. CDR3 nucleotide sequence: TGTGCCAGCTCACCCAGGATGAACACTGAAGCTTTCTTT. The encoded protein is CASSPRMNTEAFF.

This chain links TRBV7-5 with TRBJ2-3. TRBV7-5 is shown as a pseudogene. The CDR3 spans 16 residues. Here the CDR3 DNA reads TGTGTCAGAAGCTTAGTAGGTTGCGTACACACAGATACGCAGTATTTT. Residues: CVRSLVGCVHTDTQYF.

This rearrangement joins TRBV6-4 to TRBJ2-1; possible D gene TRBD2, 5 bases. The ends were cut back, 0 bases at V and 0 bases at J, with 12 bases in the middle. The CDR3 is 17 amino acids. Germline assignment: CDR1 MRHNA and CDR2 SNTAGT. The CDR3 bases are TGTGCCAGCAGTGACTCTGCGGGCCCCAGCTCCTACAATGAGCAGTTCTTC. Protein sequence: CASSDSAGPSSYNEQFF.

The rearrangement joins TRBV6-1 to TRBJ2-4, with D uncertain. The CDR3 covers 11 residues. Germline V gene lookup returns CDR1 MNHNS and CDR2 SASEGT. Trimming cost V 7 bases and J 9 bases, with 10 bases left between them. The CDR3 nucleotides are TGTGCCAGCACACTCCTGGGCATTCAGTACTTC. Its protein product is CASTLLGIQYF.